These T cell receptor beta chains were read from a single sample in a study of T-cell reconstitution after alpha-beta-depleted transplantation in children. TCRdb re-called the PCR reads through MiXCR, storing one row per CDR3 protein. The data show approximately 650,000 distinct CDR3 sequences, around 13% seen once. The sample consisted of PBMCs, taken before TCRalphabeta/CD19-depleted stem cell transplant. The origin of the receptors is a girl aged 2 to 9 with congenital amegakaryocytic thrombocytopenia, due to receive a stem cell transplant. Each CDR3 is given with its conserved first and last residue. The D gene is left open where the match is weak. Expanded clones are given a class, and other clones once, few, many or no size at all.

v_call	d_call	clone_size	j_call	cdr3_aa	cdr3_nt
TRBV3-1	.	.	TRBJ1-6	CASSTATAGVSPLHF	TGTGCCAGCAGCACGGCGACGGCAGGGGTGTCACCCCTCCACTTT
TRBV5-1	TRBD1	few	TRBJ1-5	CASSLDVRGSGQPQHF	TGCGCCAGCAGCTTAGATGTCAGGGGGTCAGGGCAGCCCCAGCATTTT
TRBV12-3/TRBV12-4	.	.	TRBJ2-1	CASSSTSFSDEQFF	TGTGCCAGCAGTTCGACTAGTTTTTCTGATGAGCAGTTCTTC
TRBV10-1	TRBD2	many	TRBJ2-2	CASSDSGRTGELFF	TGCGCCAGCAGTGATAGCGGGAGAACCGGGGAGCTGTTTTTT
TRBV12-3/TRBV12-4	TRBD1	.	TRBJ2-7	CASRLTGVGDYEQYF	TGTGCCAGCAGGTTAACAGGGGTTGGTGACTACGAGCAGTACTTC
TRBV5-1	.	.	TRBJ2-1	CASSLDIEQFF	TGCGCCAGCAGCTTGGATATTGAGCAGTTCTTC
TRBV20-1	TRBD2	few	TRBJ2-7	CSARGLVGSGVSYEQYF	TGCAGTGCTAGAGGTCTTGTTGGTAGCGGGGTCTCCTACGAGCAGTACTTC
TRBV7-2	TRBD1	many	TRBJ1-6	CASSQGGDRPSNSPLHF	TGTGCCAGCAGCCAGGGGGGCGACAGACCCAGTAATTCACCCCTCCACTTT
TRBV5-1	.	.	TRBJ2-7	CASSLAGDSAYEQYF	TGCGCCAGCAGCTTGGCGGGGGACTCCGCCTACGAGCAGTACTTC
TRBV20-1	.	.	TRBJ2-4	CSANPGNVNIQYF	TGCAGTGCTAATCCCGGAAATGTGAACATTCAGTACTTC
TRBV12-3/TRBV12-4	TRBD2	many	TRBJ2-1	CATIRGGRPVNEQFF	TGTGCCACCATTCGTGGCGGGAGGCCAGTGAATGAGCAGTTCTTC
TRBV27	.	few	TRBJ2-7	CASSLSTVGGTEQYF	TGTGCCAGCAGTTTATCAACCGTGGGGGGTACCGAGCAGTACTTC
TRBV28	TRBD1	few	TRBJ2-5	CASSPGTGALETQYF	TGTGCCAGCAGCCCGGGGACAGGGGCATTAGAGACCCAGTACTTC
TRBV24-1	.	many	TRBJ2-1	CATSDFSPDRYNEQFF	TGTGCCACCAGTGATTTCTCACCTGACAGGTACAATGAGCAGTTCTTC